These T cell receptor beta chains were read from a single sample in a study of technical replicates of blood from several donors. Method: immunoSEQ multiplex PCR; TCRdb's copy keeps in-frame clones and lacks some. The table shows fewer than 90,000 clones, with approximately 97% occurring only once. The specimen was T cells isolated from PBMCs. The receptors derive from a human donor in good health. Each CDR3 is given with its conserved first and last residue. D genes are given only for firm matches. Size values are once, few and many counts, or a class for expanded clones, and some rows have none.

j_call	clone_size	d_call	v_call	cdr3_aa	cdr3_nt
TRBJ2-7	-	TRBD2	TRBV27	CASKLAGAPEQYF	TGTGCCAGCAAACTAGCGGGGGCTCCCGAGCAGTACTTC
TRBJ2-5	once	-	TRBV7-9	CASSSPWGRGETQYF	TGTGCCAGCAGTTCCCCTTGGGGGCGCGGAGAGACCCAGTACTTC
TRBJ1-4	-	TRBD1	TRBV28	CASSFTGQGDEKLFF	TGTGCCAGCAGTTTCACGGGACAGGGCGATGAAAAACTGTTTTTT
TRBJ1-2	-	-	TRBV9	CASSVDPGDNYGYTF	TGTGCCAGCAGCGTAGATCCCGGAGACAACTATGGCTACACCTTC
TRBJ2-7	-	TRBD2	TRBV4-1	CASSHRGQLAGEQYF	TGCGCCAGCAGCCACCGAGGGCAACTAGCGGGAGAGCAGTACTTC
TRBJ2-7	-	TRBD2	TRBV7-9	CASSTYVGLAGTYEQYF	TGTGCCAGCAGCACTTACGTAGGACTAGCGGGAACCTACGAGCAGTACTTC
TRBJ1-1	-	-	TRBV4-1	CASSQGFSDTEAFF	TGCGCCAGCAGCCAAGGATTCAGTGACACTGAAGCTTTCTTT
TRBJ1-2	-	-	TRBV9	CASSVVRGGYTF	TGTGCCAGCAGCGTAGTAAGGGGTGGCTACACCTTC
TRBJ2-7	-	TRBD1	TRBV4-1	CASSQDPRRPGQAGYEQYF	TGCGCCAGCAGCCAAGATCCTAGACGCCCGGGACAGGCGGGATACGAGCAGTACTTC
TRBJ1-2	-	TRBD1	TRBV6-5	CASSYGGTVFGYTF	TGTGCCAGCAGTTACGGCGGGACAGTTTTTGGCTACACCTTC
TRBJ1-4	-	TRBD1	TRBV27	CASSLNYRGRGEKLFF	TGTGCCAGCAGTTTAAATTACAGGGGGCGCGGGGAAAAACTGTTTTTT
TRBJ2-1	-	TRBD1	TRBV7-3	CASSPWDRADNEQFF	TGTGCCAGCAGCCCATGGGACAGGGCTGACAATGAGCAGTTCTTC
TRBJ1-4	-	TRBD1	TRBV4-1	CASSRDRGSEKLFF	TGCGCCAGCAGCCGGGACAGGGGAAGCGAAAAACTGTTTTTT
TRBJ2-1	-	TRBD2	TRBV6-1	CASSESRTRRWNEQFF	TGTGCCAGCAGTGAAAGCCGGACTAGGAGGTGGAATGAGCAGTTCTTC
TRBJ2-7	-	TRBD1	TRBV27	CASSMSRWDRGPLSGSYEQYF	TGTGCCAGCAGTATGAGTCGGTGGGACAGGGGACCTCTGAGTGGGTCCTACGAGCAGTACTTC
TRBJ2-7	-	TRBD2	TRBV7-6	CASSFGLAGGQGEQYF	TGTGCCAGCAGCTTCGGACTAGCGGGGGGGCAGGGCGAGCAGTACTTC
TRBJ2-7	-	TRBD1	TRBV10-3	CAISGLGQGTEQYF	TGTGCCATCAGTGGGTTGGGACAGGGGACCGAGCAGTACTTC
TRBJ1-1	once	TRBD1	TRBV2	CASSEQGRQGTEAFF	TGTGCCAGCAGTGAACAGGGAAGACAGGGGACTGAAGCTTTCTTT
TRBJ2-2	-	-	TRBV28	CASSLYSTGELFF	TGTGCCAGCAGTTTATACAGCACCGGGGAGCTGTTTTTT
TRBJ1-1	-	TRBD1	TRBV6-4	CASSNDRGGTEAFF	TGTGCCAGCAGTAATGACAGGGGGGGCACTGAAGCTTTCTTT
TRBJ2-5	-	TRBD1	TRBV11-3	CASSLGTGGRETQYF	TGTGCCAGCAGCTTAGGGACAGGGGGACGAGAGACCCAGTACTTC
TRBJ1-5	-	-	TRBV6-1	CAVNSLTGWNQPQHF	TGTGCCGTCAACAGTCTTACAGGGTGGAATCAGCCCCAGCATTTT
TRBJ2-5	-	TRBD1	TRBV7-9	CASSPRGQGQETQYF	TGTGCCAGCAGCCCCCGGGGACAGGGTCAAGAGACCCAGTACTTC
TRBJ2-7	-	-	TRBV6-5	CASSYSSYYEQYF	TGTGCCAGCAGTTACTCGTCCTACTACGAGCAGTACTTC
TRBJ2-7	-	-	TRBV5-1	CASSFLESYEQYF	TGCGCCAGCAGCTTCTTAGAGTCCTACGAGCAGTACTTC
TRBJ2-3	-	TRBD1	TRBV7-9	CASSLGGTGSTDTQYF	TGTGCCAGCAGCTTAGGGGGGACAGGGAGCACAGATACGCAGTATTTT
TRBJ1-2	once	-	TRBV6-6	CASSYFFWQVPGYTF	TGTGCCAGCAGTTACTTTTTTTGGCAGGTCCCTGGCTACACCTTC
TRBJ2-3	-	-	TRBV11-2	CASSLASGLYTDTQYF	TGTGCCAGCAGCTTAGCCTCGGGACTCTACACAGATACGCAGTATTTT
TRBJ2-2	-	-	TRBV6-1	CASSDGLLTGELFF	TGTGCCAGCAGTGATGGGCTGCTCACCGGGGAGCTGTTTTTT
TRBJ1-1	-	-	TRBV5-1	CASSLGFSSEAFF	TGCGCCAGCAGCTTGGGATTTAGCTCTGAAGCTTTCTTT
TRBJ2-7	-	TRBD1	TRBV10-3	CAISEPTGEPGEQYF	TGTGCCATCAGTGAGCCGACAGGGGAACCGGGGGAGCAGTACTTC
TRBJ2-7	-	-	TRBV7-2	CASSFSPSYEQYF	TGTGCCAGCAGCTTTTCCCCTTCCTACGAGCAGTACTTC